This T cell receptor (beta chain) was recovered during a study of CD8+ T cells in alopecia areata. Study-level findings and limits: Many expanded lesional clones remained in scalp and blood on tofacitinib.

The treatment is: oral pan-JAK inhibitor, 5-10 mg twice daily. A word on this clone: Its antigen is still unknown.

It was cDNA, reverse transcribed from extracted RNA, that served as the sequencing template. Some clones are missing from TCRdb's copy, which holds only in-frame ones; the method was immunoSEQ multiplex PCR. The profile shows approximately 200,000 clones, 45% to 75% of them singletons. This CDR3 has 12 residues. With V trimmed by 3 bases and J by 15 bases, 10 bases remained unmatched. Germline CDR1 is GTSNPN and CDR2 is SVGIG (reference sequence). The receptor's source is a human donor with alopecia areata. The rearrangement uses TRBV30 and TRBJ2-4; TRBD2 agrees at 8 bases. The specimen comprised CD4+ T cells sorted from blood, sampled at week 4, from a patient treated with tofacitinib. CDR3 region: CAWRPSGLLPYF. The CDR3 nucleotides read TGTGCCTGGAGGCCTAGCGGGCTTCTCCCGTACTTC.